Listed here are 13 T cell receptor beta chains from one sample, sequenced in a study of blood T cell repertoires in COVID-19. Assay used: immunoSEQ multiplex PCR; TCRdb lists only in-frame clones, some missing. The table records hundreds of thousands of clones, roughly 80% of them present only once. The sequenced sample consisted of peripheral blood. The receptors come from a woman between 50 and 59 years old with active or convalescent COVID-19.

This chain joins TRBV7-9 and TRBJ1-2; maybe TRBD1 (5 bases). Trimming removed 1 base from V and 1 base from J, with 10 bases in between. The germline V gene encodes CDR1 SEHNR and CDR2 FQNEAQ (reference sequence). The CDR3 runs 15 residues. The CDR3 DNA sequence: TGTGCCAGCAGCTTAGAGGGCAGGGTTAACTATGGCTACACCTTC. It codes for CASSLEGRVNYGYTF. Drawing the rest from reference TRBV7-9 and TRBJ1-2, the complete variable domain is DTGVSQNPRHKITKRGQNVTFRCDPISEHNRLYWYRQTLGQGPEFLTYFQNEAQLEKSRLLSDRFSAERPKGSFSTLEIQRTEQGDSAMYLCASSLEGRVNYGYTFGSGTRLTVV.

The V gene is TRBV3-1 (or the pseudogene TRBV3-2), the J gene TRBJ1-6; no reliable D call. V was shortened by 4 bases and J by 6 bases, with 7 bases between the two germline ends. This CDR3 contains 13 residues. Germline CDR1 is LGHDT and CDR2 is YNNKEL (reference sequence). CDR3 sequence (DNA): TGTGCCAGCAGCCTACTGGTTAATTCACCCCTCCACTTT. This encodes CASSLLVNSPLHF.

This clone was seen a few times. V is TRBV7-9 and J is TRBJ1-5, with TRBD1 as a possible D gene (5 bases). Germline CDR1 reads SEHNR; CDR2 reads FQNEAQ (reference sequence). The length of the CDR3 is 15 residues. Trimming shortened V by 5 bases and J by 4 bases, and 15 bases separated the two germline ends. For the CDR3, the DNA is TGTGCCAGCAGCCCCCATGGGGGGGGAAATCAGCCCCAGCATTTT. This encodes CASSPHGGGNQPQHF.

The CDR3 region has the DNA TGCGCCAGCAGCCAAGTTGTATTAGGGCAGGGAAGCTACGAGCAGTACTTC. This codes for CASSQVVLGQGSYEQYF. The V call is TRBV4-1, the J call TRBJ2-7; weak D call: TRBD1 (5 bases). The V end lost 1 base, the J end lost 3 bases, and 19 bases lay between the germline ends. The CDR3 covers 17 residues. Germline V gene sequence: CDR1 MGHRA, CDR2 YSYEKL.

CDR3 amino acids: CSVGGQGPNQPQHF. The CDR3 DNA sequence: TGCAGCGTAGGCGGACAGGGCCCGAATCAGCCCCAGCATTTT. The chain joins TRBV29-1 to TRBJ1-5; 8 positions agree with TRBD1. J was trimmed by 4 bases and V by 6 bases; bases with no gene match: 8. There are 14 residues in the CDR3. CDR1 is SQVTM and CDR2 is ANQGSEA in the germline V gene. Drawing the rest from reference TRBV29-1 and TRBJ1-5, the complete variable domain is SAVISQKPSRDICQRGTSLTIQCQVDSQVTMMFWYRQQPGQSLTLIATANQGSEATYESGFVIDKFPISRPNLTFSTLTVSNMSPEDSSIYLCSVGGQGPNQPQHFGDGTRLSIL.

The rearrangement links TRBV7-9 to TRBJ1-1; weak D call: TRBD1 (5 bases). Per germline, CDR1 SEHNR and CDR2 FQNEAQ (reference sequence). The CDR3 has 14 amino acids. Trimming took off 5 bases at V and 1 base at J, with 11 bases between the two ends. The CDR3 is CASSVTVTNTEAFF. Written as DNA, the CDR3 is TGTGCCAGCAGCGTGACAGTAACGAACACTGAAGCTTTCTTT.

This clone has just one count. The chain uses TRBV5-1 and TRBJ1-6; a possible D gene is TRBD1 (6 bases). The CDR3 totals 13 residues. Deletions cut 2 bases from V and 9 bases from J, with 9 bases between. CDR1 and CDR2 from the germline V gene are SGHRS and YFSETQ. The CDR3: CASSLTGISPLHF. The CDR3 DNA reads as TGCGCCAGCAGCTTAACAGGGATTTCACCCCTCCACTTT.

This chain connects TRBV27 to TRBJ1-1, with 11 nucleotides matching TRBD1. Looked up from germline, CDR1 is MNHEY and CDR2 is SMNVEV (reference sequence). This CDR3 is built from 16 residues. V shed 5 bases, J shed 5 bases, and the junction held 10 bases outside the gene matches. The CDR3 DNA follows: TGTGCCAGCAGTACTTGGACAGGGGGCGGTTTTACTGAAGCTTTCTTT. This codes for CASSTWTGGGFTEAFF.

This chain uses TRBV28 with TRBJ2-7; no clear D. Deletions cut 5 bases from V and 6 bases from J, with 20 bases between. The CDR3 is 15 residues long. Germline V CDR1 and CDR2: MDHEN, SYDVKM. The CDR3 DNA reads TGTGCCAGCAGTCTCGAGGCTAACTCGGTAGGCGAGCAGTACTTC. This encodes CASSLEANSVGEQYF.

V usage is TRBV28 and J usage is TRBJ1-4; 8 bases align to TRBD1. Unmatched junction bases numbered 7, after V lost 6 bases and J lost 7 bases. The V gene's germline CDR1 is MDHEN and CDR2 SYDVKM. This CDR3 comprises 14 residues. The CDR3 coding sequence is TGTGCCAGCAGCCCTACAGGGGGAATTGAAAAACTGTTTTTT. This encodes CASSPTGGIEKLFF.

This clone came up once. The chain employs TRBV11-2 and TRBJ2-2; TRBD1 is a possible D gene (8 bases). Germline-derived CDR1 and CDR2 are SGHAT and FQNNGV. The V end was cut by 5 bases, the J end by 6 bases, with 19 bases between. The CDR3 has 16 residues. In DNA form, the CDR3 reads TGTGCCAGCAGCCTACTTCGGACAGGGAGGGCCGGGGAGCTGTTTTTT. It is translated as CASSLLRTGRAGELFF.

The chain combines TRBV19 with TRBJ2-1, with D possibly being TRBD2 (6 bases). This CDR3 has 15 residues. V was pared by 1 base and J by 3 bases, with 10 bases between. CDR1 LNHDA and CDR2 SQIVND come from the germline V gene (reference sequence). The CDR3 loop reads CASSIALAVYNEQFF. The DNA for the CDR3 is TGTGCCAGTAGTATAGCACTAGCAGTCTACAATGAGCAGTTCTTC.

The chain couples TRBV28 to TRBJ1-3; 11 bases align to TRBD1. V trimming: 4 bases; J trimming: 7 bases; junction bases outside the gene matches: 6. Germline CDR1 reads MDHEN; CDR2 reads SYDVKM. The length of the CDR3 is 15 residues. As DNA, the CDR3 is TGTGCCAGCAGTTCCTACCGGGACAGGGGGAACACCATATATTTT. This translates into CASSSYRDRGNTIYF.